Below are 21 T cell receptor beta chains sequenced from a single sample in a study of T-cell memory formation after mild COVID-19. TCRdb reprocessed the 5' RACE reads with MiXCR, giving one entry per CDR3 protein. The sample comprises tens of thousands of distinct CDR3 sequences, about 6.8% of which are singletons, and about 0.8% rests with the top ten. The sample was PBMCs or a T cell subset sorted from them (not recorded which). Receptors originate from an adult who had mild COVID-19 (a few samples of this study predate the infection). Cell type and time point are not known.

As to this clonotype: A read error may be the cause here, since a much bigger clone is one base away. This rearrangement joins TRBV5-1 to TRBJ2-7; 9 bases align to TRBD2. V lost 6 bases to trimming and J lost 3 bases; unmatched junction nucleotides: 7. From germline, CDR1 is SGHRS and CDR2 YFSETQ. CDR3 length: 14 amino acids. The CDR3 coding sequence is TGCGCCAGCAAACCAGCGGGGGGTGGCTACGAGCAGTACTTC. Protein sequence: CASKPAGGGYEQYF.

This chain connects TRBV24-1 to TRBJ2-2, with D perhaps TRBD1 (6 bases). CDR3 length equals 17 residues. Trimming pared 7 bases from V and 0 bases from J, leaving 17 bases between. Germline CDR1 is KGHDR and CDR2 is SFDVKD. CDR3: CATSRSWTDTNTGELFF. The DNA for the CDR3 is TGTGCCACCAGCCGATCCTGGACAGACACGAACACCGGGGAGCTGTTTTTT.

This clonotype was counted between two and nine times. The chain couples TRBV6-2 or TRBV6-3 to TRBJ2-5; TRBD2 matches 12 bases. Germline V gene sequence: CDR1 MNHEY, CDR2 SVGEGT. The CDR3 totals 16 residues. Losses at the gene ends were 8 bases for V and 4 bases for J; bases not matched to a gene: 11. CDR3 nucleotides: TGTGCCAGCGGCGCTAGCGGGAGGGCTGTGAGAGAGACCCAGTACTTC. It codes for CASGASGRAVRETQYF.

This clonotype was seen at least ten times. The chain recombines TRBV7-2 with TRBJ1-3; D perhaps matches TRBD1 (6 bases). Germline loops: CDR1 SGHTA, CDR2 FQGNSA. The CDR3 has 14 amino acids. The V gene lost 4 bases and the J gene lost 9 bases, with 16 bases spanning the gap. The CDR3 DNA sequence: TGTGCCAGCAGCTCCGCCCAGGGGCCGGGCACCATATATTTT. This codes for CASSSAQGPGTIYF.

V gene TRBV6-6 combines with J gene TRBJ2-7; TRBD1 agrees at 7 bases. This CDR3 is 14 amino acids long. Germline V gene lookup returns CDR1 MNHNY and CDR2 SVGAGI (reference sequence). Trimming at V came to 6 bases and at J to 3 bases, leaving 8 bases not matched to a gene. CDR3 protein: CASSGTATSYEQYF. In DNA form, the CDR3 reads TGTGCCAGCAGCGGGACAGCGACCAGCTACGAGCAGTACTTC.

The rearrangement links TRBV7-9 to TRBJ1-2, with D uncertain. This CDR3 comprises 15 residues. CDR1 is SEHNR and CDR2 is FQNEAQ in the germline V gene (reference sequence). Trimming stripped 0 bases from V and 6 bases from J, with 14 bases between. In DNA, the CDR3 is TGTGCCAGCAGCTTAGCGAATGTAGGGCCCGATGGCTACACCTTC. Its protein product is CASSLANVGPDGYTF.

The V gene is TRBV25-1, the J gene TRBJ2-6; TRBD1 might be the D (6 bases). Trimming cost V 3 bases and J 2 bases, with 14 bases left between them. This CDR3 has 17 amino acids. The germline V gene has CDR1 MGHDK and CDR2 SYGVNS. The CDR3, as DNA: TGTGCCAGCAGTGAGTTAACAGGGCGCCCTGGGGCCAACGTCCTGACTTTC. Its translation is CASSELTGRPGANVLTF.

This clonotype was detected only a few times. The chain recombines TRBV24-1 with TRBJ1-5; D gene unclear. Trimming cost V 3 bases and J 1 base, with 6 bases left between them. Germline CDR1 reads KGHDR; CDR2 reads SFDVKD. CDR3 length: 14 residues. CDR3 in DNA: TGTGCCACCAGTGATAGTCCCAGCAATCAGCCCCAGCATTTT. Translation: CATSDSPSNQPQHF.

The chain uses TRBV20-1 and TRBJ2-7; TRBD2 is a possible D gene (5 bases). Germline assignment: CDR1 DFQATT and CDR2 SNEGSKA (reference sequence). The CDR3 loop spans 15 amino acids. V lost 0 bases and J 5 bases, leaving 17 bases between the germline ends. The CDR3 region is CSARDPTRSLDEQYF. As DNA, the CDR3 is TGCAGTGCTAGAGATCCTACTAGGTCCTTGGACGAGCAGTACTTC.

This clonotype was counted many times. V usage is TRBV5-1 and J usage is TRBJ2-7; 9 nucleotides align to TRBD2. Germline V gene sequence: CDR1 SGHRS, CDR2 YFSETQ. This CDR3 contains 16 residues. The V segment lost 4 bases and the J segment 0 bases; nucleotides outside the gene matches: 8. Written as DNA, the CDR3 is TGCGCCAGCAGCGCTGAGCGGGGGGTGAGCTCCTACGAGCAGTACTTC. It specifies CASSAERGVSSYEQYF.

This clonotype was counted many times. The V call is TRBV3-1, the J call TRBJ2-3, with 10 nucleotides matching TRBD1. Trimming at V came to 3 bases and at J to 3 bases, leaving 6 bases not matched to a gene. CDR1 and CDR2 (germline): LGHDT, YNNKEL (reference sequence). The CDR3 is 16 amino acids. The CDR3 bases are TGTGCCAGCAGCCAGAATCCGGGACAGGGGACAGATACGCAGTATTTT. Protein product: CASSQNPGQGTDTQYF.

This clonotype was found a few times. The chain's CDR3 is CASSQGLRGETQYF. CDR3 nucleotides: TGTGCCAGCAGCCAGGGACTAAGGGGAGAGACCCAGTACTTC. The rearrangement uses TRBV4-2 and TRBJ2-5; 7 nucleotides line up with TRBD2. Germline V gene lookup returns CDR1 LGHNA and CDR2 YNFKEQ. J lost 4 bases, V lost 3 bases, and 5 bases had no gene match. The CDR3 runs to 14 residues.

The sample holds a few counts of this clonotype. The V and J genes are TRBV5-1 and TRBJ2-7, with TRBD2 matching over 9 bases. Trimming removed 0 bases from V and 5 bases from J; junction bases left unmatched: 12. The germline CDR1 and CDR2 sequences are SGHRS and YFSETQ. This CDR3 region has 17 residues. In nucleotides, the CDR3 is TGCGCCAGCAGCTTGGGGACGCGGCGGGGGGGCCTCGACGAGCAGTACTTC. Translating gives CASSLGTRRGGLDEQYF.

This chain connects TRBV2 to TRBJ2-7; D is ambiguous. Trimming pared 1 base from V and 3 bases from J, leaving 10 bases between. This CDR3 contains 14 residues. Looked up from germline, CDR1 is SNHLY and CDR2 is FYNNEI. The CDR3 is CASSEGVGIYEQYF. As DNA, the CDR3 is TGTGCCAGCAGTGAAGGGGTGGGTATCTACGAGCAGTACTTC.

The gene calls are TRBV24-1 and TRBJ2-3; TRBD1 aligns across 8 bases. The CDR3 covers 15 residues. The germline V gene has CDR1 KGHDR and CDR2 SFDVKD. The V gene end was trimmed by 6 bases and the J gene end by 4 bases; junction bases not matched to a gene: 8. CDR3 coding DNA: TGTGCCACCAGTCGCCGGGACAGGTCCCCAGATACGCAGTATTTT. It translates to CATSRRDRSPDTQYF.

This clonotype was seen only a few times. The chain recombines TRBV12-3 or TRBV12-4 with TRBJ2-1; TRBD2 matches 7 bases. CDR3 length: 13 amino acids. After removal of 11 bases from V and 5 bases from J, the junction contained 9 bases not matched to a gene. CDR3 DNA: TGTGCCGCGGGGAGGGCCGGCGACAATGAGCAGTTCTTC. Translation: CAAGRAGDNEQFF.

There are many counts of this clonotype. In nucleotides, the CDR3 is TGTGCCAGCAGCCGACAGGTCACCTACGAGCAGTACTTC. It specifies CASSRQVTYEQYF. The chain joins TRBV4-2 to TRBJ2-7, with D possibly being TRBD1 (6 bases). The ends were cut back, 4 bases at V and 2 bases at J, with 9 bases in the middle. Germline CDR1 LGHNA, CDR2 YNFKEQ. The length of the CDR3 is 13 residues.

The chain is built from TRBV12-3 or TRBV12-4 and TRBJ2-3; TRBD2 matches at 13 bases. The trim removed 5 bases at V and 3 bases at J, leaving 5 bases unmatched. The CDR3 is 16 amino acids. The CDR3 sequence is CASSRQTSGGTDTQYF. The CDR3 DNA is TGTGCCAGCAGTCGCCAGACTAGCGGGGGGACAGATACGCAGTATTTT.

This clonotype was counted many times. The chain recombines TRBV5-1 with TRBJ2-3; 10 bases map to TRBD2. The CDR3 spans 18 residues. V dropped 6 bases and J dropped 3; count of bases not matched to a gene: 16. The V gene's germline CDR1 is SGHRS and CDR2 YFSETQ. CDR3 residues: CASTRTRPSGGSTDTQYF. CDR3 DNA sequence: TGCGCCAGCACCCGGACCCGGCCTAGCGGGGGAAGTACAGATACGCAGTATTTT.

This clonotype was recorded a few times. V is TRBV11-2 and J is TRBJ2-7; 10 nucleotides match TRBD1. Trimming took 5 bases from V and 1 from J; bases not matched to a gene: 5. Germline CDR1 SGHAT, CDR2 FQNNGV. This CDR3 is built from 15 residues. The CDR3 spells CASSRTGGGSYEQYF. Here the CDR3 DNA reads TGTGCCAGCAGCCGGACAGGGGGAGGATCCTACGAGCAGTACTTC. The entire variable domain, with the rest obtained from reference TRBV11-2 and TRBJ2-7, is as follows: EAGVAQSPRYKIIEKRQSVAFWCNPISGHATLYWYQQILGQGPKLLIQFQNNGVVDDSQLPKDRFSAERLKGVDSTLKIQPAKLEDSAVYLCASSRTGGGSYEQYFGPGTRLTVT.

This clonotype came up many times. V gene TRBV3-1 combines with J gene TRBJ2-1, with 10 positions matching TRBD2. This CDR3 has 17 residues. Losses at the gene ends were 3 bases for V and 0 bases for J; bases not matched to a gene: 5. Germline-derived CDR1 and CDR2 are LGHDT and YNNKEL (reference sequence). The DNA for the CDR3 is TGTGCCAGCAGCCAGGGACTAGCGCGGAGCTCCTACAATGAGCAGTTCTTC. It translates to CASSQGLARSSYNEQFF.